The rows below give T cell receptor beta chains drawn from one sample of a study of identifying expanded T cells in peripheral blood. Produced via immunoSEQ multiplex PCR; TCRdb's table is partial and in-frame only. The sample includes around 120,000 clones, 65% to 90% of them seen just once. Material: blood. The receptors shown here come from a person aged 18 to 75 in good health. The CDR3 runs from the conserved cysteine through the conserved F or W. The D gene is left open where the match is weak. Clone size is stated in some rows and not others, as once, few, many or a class when expanded.

CASSAAAGTGELFF,TGCGCCAGCAGTGCCGCGGCGGGCACCGGGGAGCTGTTTTTT,NA,NA,TRBJ2-2,TRBV5-1
CASRIDRNTEAFF,TGTGCCAGCAGGATTGACAGGAACACTGAAGCTTTCTTT,NA,few,TRBJ1-1,TRBV2
CASSRQSGLAGVDNEQFF,TGTGCCAGCAGCCGACAAAGCGGACTAGCGGGAGTTGATAATGAGCAGTTCTTC,TRBD2,NA,TRBJ2-1,TRBV7-3
CASSLARGAENF,TGTGCCAGCAGCTTAGCTCGCGGGGCCGAGAACTTC,NA,NA,TRBJ2-7,TRBV7-3
CASSSGLVGNEQFF,TGTGCCAGCAGCTCCGGACTAGTGGGGAATGAGCAGTTCTTC,TRBD2,NA,TRBJ2-1,TRBV7-3
CASSGTGVNEQYF,TGTGCCAGCAGCGGGACAGGGGTCAACGAGCAGTACTTC,TRBD1,NA,TRBJ2-7,TRBV2
CASTQTGNDGYGYTF,TGTGCCAGCACCCAGACAGGGAATGATGGCTATGGCTACACCTTC,TRBD1,once,TRBJ1-2,TRBV2
CASSSRRSDEQFF,TGTGCCAGCAGCTCGCGAAGATCTGATGAGCAGTTCTTC,NA,NA,TRBJ2-1,TRBV7-7
CASRPDRGPHYGYTF,TGTGCCAGCAGACCAGACAGGGGGCCTCACTATGGCTACACCTTC,TRBD1,NA,TRBJ1-2,TRBV6-5
CASSQEVRGSTEAFF,TGTGCCAGCAGCCAAGAAGTACGGGGTTCCACTGAAGCTTTCTTT,NA,NA,TRBJ1-1,TRBV14
CASSVRGIITDTQYF,TGTGCCAGCAGTGTGAGAGGGATAATTACAGATACGCAGTATTTT,NA,NA,TRBJ2-3,TRBV2
CASSYSGLSYEQYF,TGTGCCAGCAGTTACTCGGGACTCTCCTACGAGCAGTACTTC,NA,NA,TRBJ2-7,TRBV6-5
CASSQDLLGGTYGYTF,TGCGCCAGCAGCCAAGATCTGCTGGGAGGGACCTATGGCTACACCTTC,NA,medium-sized,TRBJ1-2,TRBV4-3
CASSQVLGRTGELFF,TGTGCCAGCAGCCAAGTTCTAGGCCGCACCGGGGAGCTGTTTTTT,NA,NA,TRBJ2-2,TRBV14
CASSLGTFGELFF,TGTGCCAGCAGTCTCGGTACTTTCGGGGAGCTGTTTTTT,NA,NA,TRBJ2-2,TRBV5-6
CAGLGTGKETQYF,TGTGCCGGACTCGGGACAGGCAAAGAGACCCAGTACTTC,TRBD1,NA,TRBJ2-5,TRBV30
CASSQAPTGDGQPQHF,TGCGCCAGCAGCCAAGCCCCGACAGGTGACGGACAGCCCCAGCATTTT,NA,NA,TRBJ1-5,TRBV4-1
CASSTASDSRTYSRGNIQYF,TGTGCCAGTAGTACCGCCTCGGACAGTAGAACCTATAGCCGTGGAAACATTCAGTACTTC,NA,NA,TRBJ2-4,TRBV19
CACTGQYYGYTF,TGTGCCTGTACAGGACAGTACTATGGCTACACCTTC,NA,few,TRBJ1-2,TRBV30
CASMKELGNQPQHF,TGTGCCAGTATGAAGGAGTTGGGAAATCAGCCCCAGCATTTT,NA,NA,TRBJ1-5,TRBV19
CASGLARQSNQPQHF,TGTGCCAGCGGGTTGGCTAGGCAATCAAATCAGCCCCAGCATTTT,NA,NA,TRBJ1-5,TRBV6-1
CASSRTGDTEAFF,TGTGCCAGCAGCCGGACAGGGGATACTGAAGCTTTCTTT,TRBD1,few,TRBJ1-1,TRBV5-8